The rows below give T cell receptor beta chains drawn from one sample of a study of blood T cell repertoires in COVID-19. Sequencing used immunoSEQ multiplex PCR; TCRdb keeps in-frame clones, though not all of them. The sample consists of about 160,000 clones, roughly 84% of them appearing once. Sequencing was performed on PBMCs or T cells enriched from blood (not recorded which). The receptor set was obtained from a woman in her 50s who had recovered from COVID-19. CDR3s leave out the opening cysteine and the closing phenylalanine or tryptophan. The order of the fields is J gene, D gene, clone size, V gene, CDR3 protein. A D gene is named only where the DNA matches it firmly. The size of a clone is reported for some rows only, either as once, few or many, or as a class for expanded clones.

TRBJ1-2	-	-	TRBV12-3/TRBV12-4	ASRYGTIYGYT
TRBJ1-2	-	-	TRBV3-1/TRBV3-2	ASSQDGVTSKGYT
TRBJ2-5	-	few	TRBV29-1	SVVGAQETQY
TRBJ2-7	-	-	TRBV6-5	ASTPGGYEVYEQY
TRBJ2-5	-	-	TRBV14	ASSQAFQKQETQY
TRBJ2-3	TRBD1	-	TRBV5-8	ASSVTGGPPDTQY
TRBJ2-1	TRBD2	-	TRBV28	ASTGSRASGRLNEQF
TRBJ1-2	-	-	TRBV2	ASSVSQTTQGYT
TRBJ1-6	-	few	TRBV30	AWSIQYNSPLH
TRBJ1-3	-	-	TRBV7-2	ASSPLPPTEPREGNTIY
TRBJ2-5	TRBD2	-	TRBV5-6	ASSLLGLGRNTEETQY
TRBJ1-1	TRBD1	-	TRBV7-8	ASSLLGAGGYTEAF
TRBJ1-6	TRBD1	-	TRBV11-2	ASRRPGQRRSPLH
TRBJ2-6	-	-	TRBV7-2	ASSFPSSGANVLT
TRBJ1-4	-	-	TRBV6-5	ASSYDAGFNEKLF
TRBJ1-6	TRBD1	-	TRBV6-6	ASSYAGQVGNSPLH
TRBJ2-3	-	-	TRBV10-2	ASSKRTDTQY
TRBJ2-7	-	-	TRBV27	ASSLFEGAYEQY
TRBJ2-1	-	-	TRBV28	ASSFTSFSYNEQF
TRBJ1-2	-	-	TRBV6-5	ASRGGAGYYGYT
TRBJ2-5	TRBD1	-	TRBV29-1	SVETDRGHTWRTQY
TRBJ2-5	-	-	TRBV3-1/TRBV3-2	ASSQGQKETQY
TRBJ2-1	TRBD2	-	TRBV2	ASRKFSGGNNEQF
TRBJ2-7	-	-	TRBV12-3/TRBV12-4	ASTSGYEQY
TRBJ2-2	-	-	TRBV7-9	AGGSSSNTGELF
TRBJ1-1	TRBD1	-	TRBV15	ATTRGQGANEAF
TRBJ1-1	-	-	TRBV28	ASRRNRGYTEAF